Each of the 32 T cell receptor beta chains below was sequenced from the same sample in a study of vaccination and CD4 T cells after COVID-19. With the Oncomine TCR Beta short-read assay, DNA from cultured CD4+ T cells was sequenced. One entry per CDR3 protein, called by TCRdb with MiXCR from the PCR reads. Counted here are approximately 19,000 distinct CDR3 sequences, roughly 73% occurring once; the ten biggest clones make up over 15%. Their target antigens are unknown. Sample treatment: roughly ten-day PBMC culture with coronavirus spike peptide pools or control peptides (ViraFEST assay). The sample was CD4+ T cells from blood, cultured in vitro, taken after SARS-CoV-2 vaccination. Receptors originate from a human donor who received a COVID-19 vaccine.

The chain combines TRBV7-7 with TRBJ2-5; possible D gene TRBD2, 7 bases. The CDR3 spans 17 residues. Trimming shortened V by 2 bases and J by 5 bases, and 21 bases separated the two germline ends. Germline CDR1 SSHAT, CDR2 FNYEAQ (reference sequence). The CDR3 bases are TGTGCCAGCAGCTTACTTCCTACATTGGGGGGGCGGGAGACCCAGTACTTC. It yields the protein CASSLLPTLGGRETQYF.

J is TRBJ1-5 and V is TRBV6-5, with unresolved D. Trimming removed 1 base from V and 0 bases from J, with 10 bases in between. Looked up from germline, CDR1 is MNHEY and CDR2 is SVGAGI. CDR3 length: 16 amino acids. CDR3 in amino acids: CASSYWPLNSNQPQHF. DNA of the CDR3: TGTGCCAGCAGTTACTGGCCGTTAAATAGCAATCAGCCCCAGCATTTT.

The chain has TRBV6-1 and TRBJ1-6, with D unresolved. The CDR3 loop spans 12 amino acids. V dropped 4 bases and J dropped 8 bases, with 6 bases sitting between them. CDR1 and CDR2 (germline): MNHNS, SASEGT. The CDR3 protein is CASSVADSPLHF. In DNA form, the CDR3 reads TGTGCCAGCAGTGTCGCCGATTCACCCCTCCACTTT.

This chain uses TRBV20-1 with TRBJ2-2; 15 bases line up with TRBD2. Germline lookup yields CDR1 DFQATT and CDR2 SNEGSKA (reference sequence). The V and J ends lost 0 bases and 5 bases, in that order; junction bases with no gene match: 7. This CDR3 is 18 amino acids long. CDR3 bases: TGCAGTGCTAGAGATCGGACTAGCGGGGGGGCCGGGACCGGGGAGCTGTTTTTT. Protein product: CSARDRTSGGAGTGELFF.

The rearrangement links TRBV19 to TRBJ1-1, with TRBD1 matching 8 bases. With 5 bases clipped from V and 4 bases from J, the junction kept 6 bases outside the gene matches. Germline CDR1 is LNHDA and CDR2 is SQIVND (reference sequence). This CDR3 region has 14 residues. CDR3: CASSARQGSTEAFF. The CDR3 DNA sequence: TGTGCCAGTAGTGCACGACAGGGGAGCACTGAAGCTTTCTTT.

V usage is TRBV6-1 and J usage is TRBJ1-5; 9 nucleotides agree with TRBD1. Germline CDR1 MNHNS, CDR2 SASEGT. V was clipped by 1 base and J by 0 bases; unmatched bases: 7. The CDR3 is 18 residues long. As DNA, the CDR3 is TGTGCCAGCAGTGAAGGAGGGACAGGGCTTCATAGCAATCAGCCCCAGCATTTT. It yields the protein CASSEGGTGLHSNQPQHF.

This clonotype appeared a few times. The chain is built from TRBV19 and TRBJ2-3; 7 nucleotides line up with TRBD1. The germline CDR1 and CDR2 sequences are LNHDA and SQIVND (reference sequence). With V trimmed by 3 bases and J by 2 bases, 8 bases remained unmatched. The CDR3 has 16 amino acids. This CDR3 reads CASSMGARGSTDTQYF. Written as DNA, the CDR3 is TGTGCCAGTAGTATGGGTGCCAGGGGGTCCACAGATACGCAGTATTTT.

The CDR3 region is CATSDGADMNTEAFF. The CDR3 coding sequence is TGTGCCACCAGTGATGGGGCAGATATGAACACTGAAGCTTTCTTT. This chain joins TRBV24-1 and TRBJ1-1, with a tentative D call TRBD1 (5 bases). V was trimmed by 3 bases and J by 0 bases, leaving 10 bases between them. The CDR3 sequence is 15 residues long. CDR1 and CDR2 from the germline V gene are KGHDR and SFDVKD.

J is TRBJ1-6 and V is TRBV27, with 9 bases lining up with TRBD1. The germline V gene has CDR1 MNHEY and CDR2 SMNVEV (reference sequence). The CDR3 runs to 14 residues. V lost 3 bases to trimming and J lost 10 bases; unmatched junction nucleotides: 4. Here the CDR3 DNA reads TGTGCCAGCAGTTTTACAGGGGGCGAGTCACCCCTCCACTTT. Its protein is CASSFTGGESPLHF.

The genes are TRBV11-2 and TRBJ2-7; TRBD2 matches at 9 bases. The CDR3 is 15 residues long. The V gene's germline CDR1 is SGHAT and CDR2 FQNNGV. J was trimmed by 2 bases and V by 5 bases; bases with no gene match: 7. As DNA, the CDR3 is TGTGCCAGCAGCACTCCGGGACTAGCAACCTACGAGCAGTACTTC. It specifies CASSTPGLATYEQYF.

The V call is TRBV6-1, the J call TRBJ1-1; D gene uncertain. The CDR3 has 14 amino acids. V lost 0 bases and J lost 1, with 6 bases in between. Germline CDR1 MNHNS, CDR2 SASEGT. The CDR3 protein is CASSEAPGNTEAFF. Here the CDR3 DNA reads TGTGCCAGCAGTGAAGCCCCGGGGAACACTGAAGCTTTCTTT.

This clonotype appeared a single time. The chain employs TRBV20-1 and TRBJ1-3; no definite D call. Germline V lookup: CDR1 DFQATT, CDR2 SNEGSKA (reference sequence). This CDR3 comprises 14 residues. V shed 1 base and J shed 1 base, with 8 bases lying between them. CDR3 DNA sequence: TGCAGTGCTAGAGGAGCGGGATCTGGAAACACCATATATTTT. Translating gives CSARGAGSGNTIYF.

By share of the sample, this clonotype is medium-sized. The V call is TRBV7-2, the J call TRBJ2-3, with TRBD2 matching over 15 bases. The ends lost 5 bases at V and 4 bases at J; junction bases unmatched: 4. The CDR3 is 16 residues long. Germline V gene sequence: CDR1 SGHTA, CDR2 FQGNSA. In DNA, the CDR3 is TGTGCCAGCAGCATCTGGACTAGCGGGGGGGCAGATACGCAGTATTTT. Translating gives CASSIWTSGGADTQYF.

Only a few counts were recorded for this clonotype. The rearrangement uses TRBV18 and TRBJ1-2; D is perhaps TRBD1 (6 bases). Trimming took off 5 bases at V and 2 bases at J, with 12 bases between the two ends. CDR1 and CDR2 (germline): KGHSH, LQKENI. The CDR3 consists of 14 residues. The CDR3 is CASSYGQRNYGYTF. CDR3 coding DNA: TGTGCCAGCTCATACGGACAGCGGAACTATGGCTACACCTTC.

CDR3 DNA sequence: TGCAGTGCTAACGGAGCGGGTTCGGGCAACGAGCAGTACTTC. Protein: CSANGAGSGNEQYF. The chain recombines TRBV20-1 with TRBJ2-7; D is possibly TRBD2 (6 bases). Germline assignment: CDR1 DFQATT and CDR2 SNEGSKA (reference sequence). This CDR3 contains 14 residues. Trimming cost V 4 bases and J 5 bases, with 18 bases left between them.

The rearrangement joins TRBV6-4 to TRBJ1-3; tentative D call: TRBD1 (6 bases). The germline V gene encodes CDR1 MRHNA and CDR2 SNTAGT. This CDR3 is built from 13 residues. The V and J ends lost 8 bases and 2 bases respectively, with 10 bases between them. CDR3 sequence: CASEGGAGNTIYF. In DNA, the CDR3 is TGTGCCAGCGAGGGGGGCGCTGGAAACACCATATATTTT.

V usage is TRBV10-3 and J usage is TRBJ1-1; the match to TRBD1 covers 8 bases. The germline V gene encodes CDR1 ENHRY and CDR2 SYGVKD. The CDR3 runs to 16 residues. J gave up 2 bases and V 4 bases, and 9 bases lay outside the gene matches. The CDR3 nucleotides read TGTGCCATCAGTGGGGGTCCGGGGACAGGTAACACTGAAGCTTTCTTT. It yields the protein CAISGGPGTGNTEAFF.

There are a few counts of this clonotype. The rearrangement uses TRBV20-1 and TRBJ2-3, with 7 bases aligning to TRBD2. Germline CDR1 reads DFQATT; CDR2 reads SNEGSKA (reference sequence). V lost 1 base and J lost 0; bases outside the gene matches: 7. The CDR3 has 16 residues. This CDR3 reads CSARVASGSSTDTQYF. CDR3 in DNA: TGCAGTGCTAGAGTGGCTAGCGGATCTAGCACAGATACGCAGTATTTT.

There are a few counts of this clonotype. The J gene is TRBJ1-5, the V gene TRBV20-1; TRBD1 might be the D (5 bases). V gave up 0 bases and J gave up 5 bases, with 8 bases separating them. The germline CDR1 and CDR2 sequences are DFQATT and SNEGSKA (reference sequence). The CDR3 runs 13 residues. The CDR3 DNA reads TGCAGTGCTAGAGAATCAGGGCATCAGCCCCAGCATTTT. Amino acids: CSARESGHQPQHF.

This chain joins TRBV20-1 and TRBJ2-7, with D perhaps matching TRBD1 (6 bases). Germline V lookup: CDR1 DFQATT, CDR2 SNEGSKA (reference sequence). The CDR3 has 15 amino acids. V was cut by 0 bases and J by 5 bases, with 17 bases left in between. CDR3 sequence (DNA): TGCAGTGCTAGAGACCCCGGGACAACAAACGACGAGCAGTACTTC. Its translation is CSARDPGTTNDEQYF.

This clonotype was observed a few times. This chain connects TRBV6-1 to TRBJ1-2, with 7 bases fitting TRBD1. V was clipped by 9 bases and J by 4 bases; unmatched bases: 11. The germline gives CDR1 MNHNS, CDR2 SASEGT. This CDR3 has 14 amino acids. CDR3 nucleotides: TGTGCCAGTTGGACCGATCCAGGGGGCTATGGCTACACCTTC. It is translated as CASWTDPGGYGYTF.

The chain couples TRBV3-1 to TRBJ1-1; D is unresolved. The CDR3 covers 14 residues. Germline loops: CDR1 LGHDT, CDR2 YNNKEL (reference sequence). The germline V and J ends were trimmed by 1 base and 0 bases, with 6 bases remaining between them. The CDR3 DNA follows: TGTGCCAGCAGCCAAGTACAGTTGAACACTGAAGCTTTCTTT. Amino acids: CASSQVQLNTEAFF.

The genes are TRBV7-2 and TRBJ2-3, with 8 bases that match TRBD2. Germline CDR1 is SGHTA and CDR2 is FQGNSA. V shed 1 base, J shed 10 bases, and the junction held 10 bases outside the gene matches. This CDR3 has 15 residues. The CDR3 spells CASSLGGSGGGSQYF. The DNA of the CDR3 is TGTGCCAGCAGCTTAGGAGGGAGCGGGGGCGGGTCGCAGTATTTT.

This rearrangement joins TRBV19 to TRBJ1-6; D is undetermined. The CDR3 runs 14 residues. CDR1 is LNHDA and CDR2 is SQIVND in the germline V gene (reference sequence). The V end was cut by 5 bases, the J end by 8 bases, with 13 bases between. DNA for the CDR3: TGTGCCAGTAGTGCGGACCTCGCGGATTCACCCCTCCACTTT. As protein: CASSADLADSPLHF.

This clonotype was seen a few times. The rearrangement uses TRBV20-1 and TRBJ2-3; D unresolved. There are 10 residues in the CDR3. The germline gives CDR1 DFQATT, CDR2 SNEGSKA (reference sequence). The CDR3 protein is CSALRDTQYF. CDR3 bases: TGCAGCGCCCTCAGGGATACGCAGTATTTT.

CDR3 region: CASSLYRDGYTF. The CDR3 nucleotides are TGTGCCAGCAGTTTATACAGGGATGGCTACACCTTC. This chain links TRBV12-3 or TRBV12-4 with TRBJ1-2; D might be TRBD1 (6 bases). V was trimmed by 2 bases and J by 6 bases, leaving 7 bases between them. The length of the CDR3 is 12 residues.

This sequence joins TRBV20-1 and TRBJ1-1; TRBD1 might be the D (6 bases). This CDR3 is 13 amino acids long. Trimming shortened V by 3 bases and J by 0 bases, and 8 bases separated the two germline ends. CDR1 DFQATT and CDR2 SNEGSKA come from the germline V gene (reference sequence). CDR3 in amino acids: CSARYRVNTEAFF. CDR3 DNA: TGCAGTGCTAGGTACAGGGTGAACACTGAAGCTTTCTTT.

This clonotype showed up just a few times. The chain employs TRBV20-1 and TRBJ1-6; D is ambiguous. The CDR3 covers 13 residues. Germline CDR1 DFQATT, CDR2 SNEGSKA (reference sequence). Trimming took off 5 bases at V and 7 bases at J, with 12 bases between the two ends. CDR3 bases: TGCAGTGCTTACAGCCAAGTGAATTCACCCCTCCACTTT. Amino acid sequence: CSAYSQVNSPLHF.

V usage is TRBV7-2 and J usage is TRBJ2-1; unclear D gene. Trimming shortened V by 3 bases and J by 2 bases, and 11 bases separated the two germline ends. The CDR3 extends over 15 amino acids. CDR1 and CDR2 (germline): SGHTA, FQGNSA. The CDR3 region has the DNA TGTGCCAGCAGCTTTACCGTGGGGACCTACAATGAGCAGTTCTTC. Translation: CASSFTVGTYNEQFF.

V gene TRBV10-1 combines with J gene TRBJ1-6, with a weak D call TRBD1 (5 bases). The length of the CDR3 is 15 residues. Trimming removed 3 bases from V and 8 bases from J, with 14 bases in between. Germline CDR1 and CDR2: WNHNN and SYGVQD (reference sequence). CDR3 coding DNA: TGCGCCAGCAGTGAACGAGGGGCCGAGGATTCACCCCTCCACTTT. This codes for CASSERGAEDSPLHF.

V gene TRBV30 combines with J gene TRBJ1-1, with D uncertain. Germline CDR1 reads GTSNPN; CDR2 reads SVGIG (reference sequence). This CDR3 contains 13 residues. The V and J ends lost 2 bases and 4 bases respectively, with 11 bases between them. The CDR3 sequence is CAWSMTRSTEAFF. The CDR3, as DNA: TGTGCCTGGAGTATGACAAGGTCCACTGAAGCTTTCTTT.

The chain combines TRBV30 with TRBJ2-5, with D uncertain. This CDR3 contains 12 residues. Between the trimmed V and J ends, which lost 2 bases and 6 bases, there was a span of 10 bases. Germline V gene lookup returns CDR1 GTSNPN and CDR2 SVGIG (reference sequence). The CDR3 bases are TGTGCCTGGAGTCCCACGAGGCAGACCCAGTACTTC. It translates to CAWSPTRQTQYF.